This T cell receptor beta chain is drawn from a study of blood T cells in healthy people across ages. Whole-study results and caveats: TCR beta diversity correlated strongly with naive T cell percentage. Estimates based on one million T cells were treated as lower bounds.

The authors ran a second PCR of about 6 to 11 cycles using a sample-barcoded 5' primer and a J-beta primer mix. Samples each returned at least 3 million CDR3-containing paired-end reads. TCRdb re-called the 5' RACE reads through MiXCR, storing one row per CDR3 protein. The sample contains around 750,000 distinct CDR3 sequences, 40% to 65% of which appear only once. About this clonotype: Antigen unknown.

The individuals who served as donors were healthy Caucasians living in Russia, aged about 6 to 95. The receptor's source is a man older than 75 in good health. Sequenced sample: blood.

CDR3 nucleotides: TGTGCCAGCAGGCAGGGGACAGGGGGCTACGGCTACACCTTC. This translates into CASRQGTGGYGYTF. This chain joins TRBV28 and TRBJ1-2; TRBD1 matches at 12 bases. The CDR3 totals 14 residues. Germline CDR1 MDHEN, CDR2 SYDVKM. V gave up 6 bases and J gave up 8 bases; unmatched junction bases: 7.